These 10 T cell receptor beta chains came from one sample sequenced in a study of T cell changes during pregnancy in multiple sclerosis. Profiling relied on immunoSEQ multiplex PCR, and the TCRdb table lists in-frame clones only, not all of them. The data show around 10,000 clones, roughly 89% seen once. The sequences come from CD8+ T cells from peripheral blood mononuclear cells, collected in the first trimester of pregnancy. These receptors originate from a female donor in good health, enrolled as a control in a pregnancy study.

The chain is built from TRBV7-2 and TRBJ1-1; maybe TRBD1 (6 bases). There are 16 residues in the CDR3. Trimming cost V 5 bases and J 2 bases, with 18 bases left between them. The V gene's germline CDR1 is SGHTA and CDR2 FQGNSA. As DNA, the CDR3 is TGTGCCAGCAGCCGCAACCCCGGGGGGCTAAACACTGAAGCTTTCTTT. This translates into CASSRNPGGLNTEAFF.

This chain links TRBV7-2 with TRBJ2-1; 7 bases match TRBD1. The CDR3 covers 15 residues. V lost 6 bases, J lost 0 bases, and 5 bases stayed unmatched. Germline V gene data show CDR1 as SGHTA and CDR2 as FQGNSA. The CDR3 region has the DNA TGTGCCAGCAGTTTAACAGGGGTCTCCTACAATGAGCAGTTCTTC. Amino acids: CASSLTGVSYNEQFF.

V gene TRBV10-3 combines with J gene TRBJ1-1; D is ambiguous. CDR1 and CDR2 (germline): ENHRY, SYGVKD. V was trimmed by 0 bases and J by 7 bases, leaving 18 bases between them. The CDR3 totals 16 residues. The CDR3 DNA reads TGTGCCATCAGTGAGTCGTTCGCATTGCTTTCCAGTGAAGCTTTCTTT. Amino acids: CAISESFALLSSEAFF.

This sequence joins TRBV28 and TRBJ1-1; 9 bases align to TRBD1. Germline V gene data show CDR1 as MDHEN and CDR2 as SYDVKM. CDR3 size: 12 residues. V lost 5 bases and J lost 8; bases outside the gene matches: 3. CDR3 protein: CASSRTGAEAFF. CDR3 nucleotide sequence: TGTGCCAGCAGTAGGACAGGGGCCGAAGCTTTCTTT.

The V and J genes are TRBV7-9 and TRBJ2-3, with 11 bases fitting TRBD2. In germline, CDR1 is SEHNR, CDR2 FQNEAQ (reference sequence). V trimming: 5 bases; J trimming: 6 bases; junction bases outside the gene matches: 16. This CDR3 has 18 amino acids. The CDR3 coding sequence is TGTGCCAGCAGCCCGGTCCTAGCGGGGGGCGGAATCATGGATACGCAGTATTTT. As protein: CASSPVLAGGGIMDTQYF.

This clone was seen a few times. V gene TRBV4-1 combines with J gene TRBJ1-1, with D maybe TRBD1 (5 bases). The germline V and J ends were trimmed by 2 bases and 2 bases, with 15 bases remaining between them. The CDR3 runs to 16 residues. Germline assignment: CDR1 MGHRA and CDR2 YSYEKL. For the CDR3, the DNA is TGCGCCAGCAGCCAATCGGTCGAACGGACAAACACTGAAGCTTTCTTT. Translating gives CASSQSVERTNTEAFF.

V is TRBV4-3 and J is TRBJ1-5; D unresolved. The length of the CDR3 is 14 residues. Germline V gene lookup returns CDR1 LGHNA and CDR2 YSLEER. The ends were cut back, 1 base at V and 2 bases at J, with 6 bases in the middle. CDR3 in amino acids: CASSQGSGNQPQHF. The CDR3 coding sequence is TGCGCCAGCAGCCAAGGGAGTGGCAATCAGCCCCAGCATTTT.

The chain has TRBV9 and TRBJ2-7, with 8 bases lining up with TRBD1. This CDR3 is built from 15 residues. The V and J ends lost 5 bases and 2 bases, in that order; junction bases with no gene match: 9. CDR1 is SGDLS, CDR2 YYNGEE, per germline. CDR3 sequence: CASSYRDRSPYEQYF. CDR3 DNA: TGTGCCAGCAGTTACCGGGACAGGAGCCCCTACGAGCAGTACTTC.

The rearrangement joins TRBV7-2 to TRBJ1-2; D might be TRBD1 (6 bases). This CDR3 has 15 residues. In germline, CDR1 is SGHTA, CDR2 FQGNSA. Trimming took 2 bases from V and 0 from J, leaving 10 bases between them. The CDR3 DNA reads TGTGCCAGCAGCTTATCTCACAGGGCTAACTATGGCTACACCTTC. The encoded protein is CASSLSHRANYGYTF. The full variable domain, in which reference TRBV7-2 and TRBJ1-2 provide the parts outside the CDR3, is GAGVSQSPSNKVTEKGKDVELRCDPISGHTALYWYRQSLGQGLEFLIYFQGNSAPDKSGLPSDRFSAERTGGSVSTLTIQRTQQEDSAVYLCASSLSHRANYGYTFGSGTRLTVV.

The chain carries TRBV7-9 and TRBJ1-2; 9 bases align to TRBD1. The CDR3 is made up of 18 amino acids. Germline CDR1 and CDR2: SEHNR and FQNEAQ (reference sequence). V lost 5 bases, J lost 2 bases, and 15 bases stayed unmatched. The CDR3: CASSPPLLRDRVNYGYTF. CDR3 nucleotide sequence: TGTGCCAGCAGCCCACCACTCCTCCGGGACAGGGTAAACTATGGCTACACCTTC. Filled out from reference TRBV7-9 and TRBJ1-2, the complete variable domain reads DTGVSQNPRHKITKRGQNVTFRCDPISEHNRLYWYRQTLGQGPEFLTYFQNEAQLEKSRLLSDRFSAERPKGSFSTLEIQRTEQGDSAMYLCASSPPLLRDRVNYGYTFGSGTRLTVV.